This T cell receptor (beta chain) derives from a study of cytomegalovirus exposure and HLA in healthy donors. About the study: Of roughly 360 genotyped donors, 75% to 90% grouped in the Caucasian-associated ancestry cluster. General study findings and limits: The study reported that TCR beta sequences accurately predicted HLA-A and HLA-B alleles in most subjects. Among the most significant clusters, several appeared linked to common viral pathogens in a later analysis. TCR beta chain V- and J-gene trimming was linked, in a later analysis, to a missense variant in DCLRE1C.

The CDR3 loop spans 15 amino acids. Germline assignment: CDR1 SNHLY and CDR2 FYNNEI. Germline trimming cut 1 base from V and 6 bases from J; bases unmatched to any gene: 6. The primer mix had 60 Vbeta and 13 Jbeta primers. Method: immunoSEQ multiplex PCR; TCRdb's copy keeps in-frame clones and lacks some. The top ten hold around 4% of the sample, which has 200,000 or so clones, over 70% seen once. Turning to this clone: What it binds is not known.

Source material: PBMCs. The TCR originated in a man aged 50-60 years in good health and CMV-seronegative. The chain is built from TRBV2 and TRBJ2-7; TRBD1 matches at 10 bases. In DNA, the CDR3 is TGTGCCAGCAGTGAAGTAGACAGGGGGCGAGGCGAGCAGTACTTC. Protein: CASSEVDRGRGEQYF. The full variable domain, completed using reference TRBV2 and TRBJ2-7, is EPEVTQTPSHQVTQMGQEVILRCVPISNHLYFYWYRQILGQKVEFLVSFYNNEISEKSEIFDDQFSVERPDGSNFTLKIRSTKLEDSAMYFCASSEVDRGRGEQYFGPGTRLTVT.